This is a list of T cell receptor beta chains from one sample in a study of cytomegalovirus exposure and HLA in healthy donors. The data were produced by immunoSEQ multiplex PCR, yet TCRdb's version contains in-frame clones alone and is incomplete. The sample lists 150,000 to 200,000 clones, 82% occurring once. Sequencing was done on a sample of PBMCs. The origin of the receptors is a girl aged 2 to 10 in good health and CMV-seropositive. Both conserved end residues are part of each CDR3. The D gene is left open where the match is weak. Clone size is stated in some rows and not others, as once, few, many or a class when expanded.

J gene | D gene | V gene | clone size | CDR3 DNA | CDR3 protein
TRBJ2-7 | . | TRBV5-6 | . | TGTGCCAGCAGCCCCCCAGGGAGGGCGGGGGCGCACTTC | CASSPPGRAGAHF
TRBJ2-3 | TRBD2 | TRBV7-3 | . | TGTGCCAGCAGCTTGACTAGCTGGAGGGCGGATACGCAGTATTTT | CASSLTSWRADTQYF
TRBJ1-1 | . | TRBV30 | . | TGTGCCTGGGATAGGGGGGGGGACACTGAAGCTTTCTTT | CAWDRGGDTEAFF
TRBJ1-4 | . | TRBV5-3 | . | TGTGCCAGAAGCTTGGTCAGGGGAAATGAAAAACTGTTTTTT | CARSLVRGNEKLFF
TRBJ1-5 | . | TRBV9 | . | TGTGCCAGCAGCGTTTCCGGGTTGGGCAATCAGCCCCAGCATTTT | CASSVSGLGNQPQHF
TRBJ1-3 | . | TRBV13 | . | TGTGCCAGCAGCTTCCAATACAGGCACGGAAACACCATATATTTT | CASSFQYRHGNTIYF
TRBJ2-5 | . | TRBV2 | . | TGTGCCAGCACCCTAACCCTAAACCAAGAGACCCAGTACTTC | CASTLTLNQETQYF
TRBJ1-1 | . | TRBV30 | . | TGTGCCTGGGAAGACAGAGCCCCTGAAGCTTTCTTT | CAWEDRAPEAFF
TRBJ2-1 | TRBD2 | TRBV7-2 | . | TGTGCCAGCAGCGCCACGGGGGGACTCTTGGGGCCTTGTGTCTTC | CASSATGGLLGPCVF
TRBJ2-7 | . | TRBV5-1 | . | TGCGCCAGCAGCTTGGATCTGGCAGGAACCTACGAGCAGTACTTC | CASSLDLAGTYEQYF
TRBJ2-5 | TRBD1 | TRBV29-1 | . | TGCAGCGTTGCCCCGGGACAGGGCATTGGGGAGACCCAGTACTTC | CSVAPGQGIGETQYF
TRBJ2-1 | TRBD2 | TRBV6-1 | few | TGTGCCGCACGACTAGCGGGAGAGGGTGAGCAGTTCTTC | CAARLAGEGEQFF
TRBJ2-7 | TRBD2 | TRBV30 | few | TGTGCCCTTAAGCGGGGGGGTAGGGTCGAGCAGTACTTC | CALKRGGRVEQYF
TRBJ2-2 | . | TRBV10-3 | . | TGTGCCATCAGTGAGTGGAGCGGAGGGAACACCGGGGAGCTGTTTTTT | CAISEWSGGNTGELFF